Listed below are T cell receptor beta chains from one sample, sequenced in a study of cytomegalovirus exposure and HLA in healthy donors. TCRdb keeps only in-frame clones here, not all; method: immunoSEQ multiplex PCR. The table lists approximately 74,000 clones, 75% of them singletons. Sequencing used PBMCs. All receptors come from a woman in her 40s in good health and CMV-seronegative. CDR3s include the opening cysteine and the closing phenylalanine or tryptophan. The D gene is left open where the match is weak. Rows may omit the clone size; those that give it use once, few, many or a size class.

j_call clone_size d_call v_call cdr3_aa cdr3_nt
TRBJ2-7 NA TRBD2 TRBV10-2 CASGRGQSSYEQYF TGCGCCAGCGGGAGGGGTCAAAGCTCCTACGAGCAGTACTTC
TRBJ2-6 NA NA TRBV7-6 CASSPGWAGANVLTF TGTGCCAGCAGCCCCGGGTGGGCTGGGGCCAACGTCCTGACTTTC
TRBJ2-1 few TRBD1 TRBV9 CASSVEGQGYEQFF TGTGCCAGCAGCGTAGAGGGACAGGGATATGAGCAGTTCTTC
TRBJ2-1 NA TRBD2 TRBV5-4 CASSSGGGSYNEQFF TGTGCCAGCAGCTCGGGAGGGGGATCCTACAATGAGCAGTTCTTC
TRBJ2-7 NA NA TRBV7-8 CASSKPTGTYEQYF TGTGCCAGCAGTAAGCCGACAGGAACCTACGAGCAGTACTTC
TRBJ1-5 NA NA TRBV7-9 CASSQTGEQPQHF TGTGCCAGCAGCCAAACAGGTGAGCAGCCCCAGCATTTT
TRBJ2-3 NA NA TRBV5-8 CASSTITDTQYF TGTGCCAGCAGCACAATCACAGATACGCAGTATTTT
TRBJ1-2 NA NA TRBV30 CAWSETATGTPDYGYTF TGTGCCTGGAGTGAGACCGCGACCGGGACACCCGACTATGGCTACACCTTC
TRBJ2-7 NA TRBD2 TRBV19 CASSEIAGVGLYEQYF TGTGCCAGTAGTGAAATAGCGGGAGTTGGGCTTTACGAGCAGTACTTC
TRBJ1-5 NA NA TRBV30 CAWRNGPGHRGDQPQHF TGTGCCTGGAGGAATGGGCCGGGACACAGAGGGGATCAGCCCCAGCATTTT
TRBJ2-3 once TRBD2 TRBV27 CASSRLAGMGTDTQYF TGTGCTAGCAGCCGACTAGCGGGCATGGGCACAGATACGCAGTATTTT
TRBJ2-5 NA NA TRBV25-1 CASSEYSFGGGTQYF TGTGCCAGCAGTGAATATTCGTTCGGGGGAGGGACCCAGTACTTC
TRBJ1-1 NA NA TRBV10-3 CAISAVPQGRPEAFF TGTGCCATCAGTGCCGTACCACAGGGTAGGCCTGAAGCTTTCTTT
TRBJ2-7 NA TRBD2 TRBV7-9 CASSLGGLAYEQYF TGTGCCAGCAGCTTAGGAGGACTAGCTTACGAGCAGTACTTC
TRBJ1-4 once TRBD1 TRBV19 CASSNSRQGGNEKLFF TGTGCCAGTAGTAACTCTCGACAGGGAGGTAATGAAAAACTGTTTTTT
TRBJ1-1 NA NA TRBV21-1 CASPFLRMNTEAFF TGTGCCAGTCCGTTTCTACGAATGAACACTGAAGCTTTCTTT
TRBJ1-6 NA TRBD1 TRBV19 CASSMTGDNSPLHF TGTGCCAGTAGTATGACAGGGGATAATTCACCCCTCCACTTT
TRBJ2-3 NA NA TRBV5-5 CASSRTADTQYF TGTGCCAGCAGCCGAACTGCAGATACGCAGTATTTT
TRBJ1-2 NA NA TRBV21-1 CASSNAQGPDYGYTF TGTGCCAGCAGCAATGCCCAGGGCCCTGACTATGGCTACACCTTC
TRBJ2-5 NA NA TRBV2 CASSEGSEGQYF TGTGCCAGCAGTGAGGGATCGGAGGGCCAGTACTTC
TRBJ2-7 NA TRBD1 TRBV5-1 CASRSTTGGFYEQYF TGCGCCAGCAGATCAACGACAGGGGGATTCTACGAGCAGTACTTC
TRBJ2-6 NA NA TRBV7-9 CASSFPPGANVLTF TGTGCCAGCAGCTTTCCTCCCGGGGCCAACGTCCTGACTTTC
TRBJ2-3 NA TRBD2 TRBV30 CAWTPPTSGSTDTQYF TGTGCCTGGACCCCCCCGACTAGCGGGAGCACAGATACGCAGTATTTT
TRBJ2-7 few NA TRBV2 CASSERVLGSYEQYF TGTGCCAGCAGTGAGAGGGTTCTAGGTTCCTACGAGCAGTACTTC
TRBJ2-2 NA NA TRBV4-1 CASSPHGLLEGELFF TGCGCCAGCAGCCCCCACGGACTACTTGAGGGGGAGCTGTTTTTT
TRBJ2-2 NA TRBD2 TRBV30 CAWKRLAGGTGELFF TGTGCCTGGAAGCGTCTGGCGGGAGGTACCGGGGAGCTGTTTTTT
TRBJ1-2 NA NA TRBV28 CASSLQRSGYTF TGTGCCAGCAGTTTACAGAGGAGTGGCTACACCTTC
TRBJ2-1 once TRBD2 TRBV4-3 CASSQARRGLAGGNEQFF TGCGCCAGCAGCCAAGCCCGAAGGGGACTAGCGGGAGGCAATGAGCAGTTCTTC
TRBJ2-5 NA NA TRBV28 CASSLFQGTQETQYF TGTGCCAGCAGTTTATTTCAGGGTACCCAAGAGACCCAGTACTTC
TRBJ2-4 NA NA TRBV20-1 CSATRSGIQYF TGCAGTGCTACTAGGAGCGGCATTCAGTACTTC
TRBJ2-7 NA TRBD2 TRBV7-9 CASSLSGGGPTIEQYF TGTGCCAGCAGCTTATCTGGCGGGGGGCCAACAATCGAGCAGTACTTC
TRBJ1-6 few NA TRBV15 CATSRAGDSPRPLHF TGTGCCACCAGCAGAGCCGGAGACAGCCCTCGACCCCTCCACTTT
TRBJ2-2 NA TRBD1 TRBV11-2 CASRSGTGNTGELFF TGTGCCAGCAGGTCCGGGACAGGGAACACCGGGGAGCTGTTTTTT
TRBJ1-3 NA NA TRBV18 CASSSNRELTGNTIYF TGTGCCAGCTCATCGAACAGGGAACTTACAGGAAACACCATATATTTT
TRBJ2-1 NA TRBD2 TRBV4-1 CASSQDGPASGNEQFF TGCGCCAGCAGCCAAGACGGCCCGGCTAGCGGGAATGAGCAGTTCTTC
TRBJ1-3 NA NA TRBV5-1 CASSWAGAGAQTSGNTIYF TGCGCCAGCAGCTGGGCAGGGGCAGGGGCTCAAACCTCTGGAAACACCATATATTTT
TRBJ2-7 NA NA TRBV9 CASSRVAGWAYEQYF TGTGCCAGCAGCCGAGTTGCAGGGTGGGCCTACGAGCAGTACTTC
TRBJ1-4 few NA TRBV30 CAWSFWGREKLFF TGTGCCTGGAGTTTTTGGGGGAGGGAAAAACTGTTTTTT
TRBJ1-2 once TRBD1 TRBV5-6 CASSLGRDRLNYGYTF TGTGCCAGCAGCTTGGGCCGGGACAGGCTCAACTATGGCTACACCTTC
TRBJ2-5 once TRBD1 TRBV6-6 CASSYGTETLYF TGTGCCAGCAGTTACGGGACAGAGACCCTGTACTTC
TRBJ2-3 NA NA TRBV30 CAWSGVSTDTQYF TGTGCCTGGTCAGGGGTTAGCACAGATACGCAGTATTTT
TRBJ1-4 NA NA TRBV28 CASSLIGAGDEKLFF TGTGCCAGCAGTTTAATCGGGGCGGGGGATGAAAAACTGTTTTTT
TRBJ1-1 NA NA TRBV7-2 CASSLLPRAGGTEAFF TGTGCCAGCAGCTTGCTCCCGCGGGCTGGGGGGACTGAAGCTTTCTTT
TRBJ2-3 NA NA TRBV15 CATSRRDTRTDTQYF TGTGCCACCAGCAGAAGGGACACCCGCACAGATACGCAGTATTTT
TRBJ2-5 NA NA TRBV5-1 CASSLGTVGETQYF TGCGCCAGCAGCTTGGGGACAGTGGGGGAGACCCAGTACTTC
TRBJ1-5 NA NA TRBV28 CATKGGVGNQPQHF TGTGCCACCAAGGGGGGGGTAGGCAATCAGCCCCAGCATTTT
TRBJ2-3 NA NA TRBV7-2 CASSLVARGRADTQYF TGTGCCAGCAGCTTAGTAGCTAGGGGGAGGGCAGATACGCAGTATTTT
TRBJ2-1 NA NA TRBV29-1 CSVEGGPEQFF TGCAGCGTTGAAGGAGGGCCTGAGCAGTTCTTC
TRBJ2-1 NA NA TRBV9 CASSETGNEQFF TGTGCCAGCAGCGAGACAGGCAATGAGCAGTTCTTC
TRBJ2-2 once TRBD1 TRBV4-1 CASSQRGQGNTGELFF TGCGCCAGCAGCCAGCGAGGACAGGGGAACACCGGGGAGCTGTTTTTT
TRBJ1-2 few NA TRBV2 CASSISRALNTF TGTGCCAGCAGTATAAGCAGGGCCCTGAACACCTTC
TRBJ2-7 NA NA TRBV7-8 CASSLLNGVNDEQYF TGTGCCAGCAGCTTATTGAACGGGGTAAACGACGAGCAGTACTTC